The entry below describes one T cell receptor beta chain. The antigen is not known. Other DNA sequences in the sample encode the same CDR3. These data belong to a study of shared clonotypes between healthy human individuals. Across the study: Per-donor plates numbered three CD4 naive, three CD4 memory, two CD8 naive and one CD8 memory.

Across several immunoSEQ plates, the genomic DNA of each subset was split evenly. TCRdb keeps only in-frame clones here, not all; method: immunoSEQ multiplex PCR. The profile shows roughly 2.6 million clones, more than 80% of them singletons. Whole-study findings and limits: Clonotypes that were shared across a few donors made up around 5% of naive CD4 clonotypes.

The sample consisted of naive CD4+ T cells sorted from blood. The subset was: CD45RA+ positively selected. The clonotype was recovered from a man younger than 35 in good health.

The CDR3 here is CASSRNQETQYF. The CDR3 nucleotides read TGCGCCAGCAGCCGGAATCAAGAGACCCAGTACTTC. The V and J genes are TRBV5-1 and TRBJ2-5, with D unresolved. Germline loops: CDR1 SGHRS, CDR2 YFSETQ. The CDR3 runs 12 residues. V lost 4 bases, J lost 2 bases, and 6 bases lay in between.